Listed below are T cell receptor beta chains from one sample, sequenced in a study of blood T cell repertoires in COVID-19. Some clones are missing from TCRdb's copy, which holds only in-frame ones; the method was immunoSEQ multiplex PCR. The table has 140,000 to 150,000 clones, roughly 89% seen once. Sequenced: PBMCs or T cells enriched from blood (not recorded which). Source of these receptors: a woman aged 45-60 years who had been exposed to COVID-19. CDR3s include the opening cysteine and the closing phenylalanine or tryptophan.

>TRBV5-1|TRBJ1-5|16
CASSLQPGEVNQPQHF
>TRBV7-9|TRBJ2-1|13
CGIGRVSYNEQFF
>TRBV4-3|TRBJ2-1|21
CASSQDPAGLAGAGTYNEQFF
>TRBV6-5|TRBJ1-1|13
CASRRQEYTEAFF
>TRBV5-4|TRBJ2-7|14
CASSLGLETHEQYF
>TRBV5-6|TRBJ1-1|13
CASSLARFTGAFF
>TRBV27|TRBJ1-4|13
CASTRGTNEKLFF
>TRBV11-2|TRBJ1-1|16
CASSPGGSTPNTEAFF
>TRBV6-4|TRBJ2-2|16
CASSEFSPANTGELFF
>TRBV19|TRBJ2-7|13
CASKRPGSYEQYF
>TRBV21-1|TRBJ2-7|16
CASSPRRGQGPREQYF
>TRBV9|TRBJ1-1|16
CASSVGLVGADTEAFF
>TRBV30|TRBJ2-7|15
CAWSLGQGPSYEQYF
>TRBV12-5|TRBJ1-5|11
CASSQGQPQHF
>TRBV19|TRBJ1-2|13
CASSLGQGVGYTF
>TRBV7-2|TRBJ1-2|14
CAGRGQSLMSGYTF
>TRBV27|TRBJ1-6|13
CASSLLTGAPLHF
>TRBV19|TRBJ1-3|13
CASMTHSGNTIYF
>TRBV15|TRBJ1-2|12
CATSRDRYGYTF
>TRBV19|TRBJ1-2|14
CASSIADLNYGYTF
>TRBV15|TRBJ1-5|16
CATSSGLEGRGQPQHF
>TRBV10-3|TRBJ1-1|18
CAISETGKQGPGNTEAFF
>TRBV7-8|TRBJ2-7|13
CASSLDSSNEQYF
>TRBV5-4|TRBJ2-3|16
CASSLPGLTSTDTQYF
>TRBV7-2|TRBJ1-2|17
CASSSTWGQVVSNGYTF
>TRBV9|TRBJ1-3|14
CASSVAISGNTIYF
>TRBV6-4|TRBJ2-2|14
CASSAGGGTGELFF
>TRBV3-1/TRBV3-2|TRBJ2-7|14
CASSQGDTSYEQYF
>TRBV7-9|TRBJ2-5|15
CASRPRDSQRETQYF
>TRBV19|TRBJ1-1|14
CASSNPLQVTEAFF
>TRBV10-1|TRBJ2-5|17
CASSEGGLAGAQETQYF
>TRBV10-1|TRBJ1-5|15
CASSDRTGKGQPQHF
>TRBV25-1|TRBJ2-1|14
CASSIRGSYNEQFF
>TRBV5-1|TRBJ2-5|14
CASSLGGVQETQYF
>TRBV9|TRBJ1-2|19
CASSVGYGDRFTPNYGYTF
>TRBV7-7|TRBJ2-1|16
CASSLARAGGPDEQFF
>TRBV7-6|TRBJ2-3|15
CASRTSGRFTDTQYF
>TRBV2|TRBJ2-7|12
CASRENTYEQYF
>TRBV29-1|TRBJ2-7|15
CSVEDHTGSPYEQYF
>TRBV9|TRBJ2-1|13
CASSAGPSNEQFF
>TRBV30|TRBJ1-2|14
CAWSETAAYGGYTF